The 13 T cell receptor beta chains given below trace back to one sample, sequenced in a study of blood T cell repertoires in COVID-19. TCRdb keeps only in-frame clones here, not all; method: immunoSEQ multiplex PCR. The table has 200,000 to 300,000 clones, about 85% seen once. The sample taken for sequencing was peripheral blood. These receptors all stem from a man between 60 and 75 years old who had recovered from COVID-19.

This sequence joins TRBV6-5 and TRBJ1-5; TRBD1 matches 7 bases. The CDR3 covers 15 residues. From germline, CDR1 is MNHEY and CDR2 SVGAGI. J lost 3 bases, V lost 2 bases, and 4 bases had no gene match. The chain's CDR3 is CASSYRQGYNQPQHF. The CDR3 DNA sequence: TGTGCCAGCAGTTACCGACAGGGATACAATCAGCCCCAGCATTTT.

The V and J genes are TRBV5-1 and TRBJ2-7, with 12 nucleotides matching TRBD1. Germline V CDR1 and CDR2: SGHRS, YFSETQ. Germline trimming cut 0 bases from V and 3 bases from J; bases unmatched to any gene: 7. CDR3 length: 17 amino acids. The CDR3 protein is CASSLVAGTGGNYEQYF. In DNA, the CDR3 is TGCGCCAGCAGCTTGGTGGCCGGGACAGGGGGCAACTACGAGCAGTACTTC.

In this sample, this clone turned up a few times. This chain links TRBV7-9 with TRBJ2-7, with 9 bases matching TRBD1. V lost 5 bases and J lost 3; bases outside the gene matches: 8. The CDR3 is 15 amino acids. Per germline, CDR1 SEHNR and CDR2 FQNEAQ (reference sequence). The CDR3 region is CASSPPGQGSYEQYF. The DNA of the CDR3 is TGTGCCAGCAGCCCACCGGGACAGGGAAGCTACGAGCAGTACTTC.

The genes are TRBV7-6 and TRBJ1-5; 10 nucleotides agree with TRBD1. This CDR3 comprises 15 residues. CDR1 and CDR2 from the germline V gene are SGHVS and FNYEAQ. Trimming at V came to 3 bases and at J to 6 bases, leaving 5 bases not matched to a gene. CDR3 amino acids: CASSLAGTGVQPQHF. In nucleotides, the CDR3 is TGTGCCAGCAGCTTGGCCGGGACAGGGGTTCAGCCCCAGCATTTT. The full variable domain, completed using reference TRBV7-6 and TRBJ1-5, is GAGVSQSPRYKVTKRGQDVALRCDPISGHVSLYWYRQALGQGPEFLTYFNYEAQQDKSGLPNDRFSAERPEGSISTLTIQRTEQRDSAMYRCASSLAGTGVQPQHFGDGTRLSIL.

The V call is TRBV5-1, the J call TRBJ1-2, with D possibly TRBD1 on 6 matching bases. Germline V gene sequence: CDR1 SGHRS, CDR2 YFSETQ. V gave up 4 bases and J gave up 4 bases, with 17 bases separating them. The CDR3 totals 15 residues. CDR3 amino acids: CASSPGQTLIYGYTF. The CDR3 DNA follows: TGCGCCAGCAGCCCAGGACAGACATTGATCTATGGCTACACCTTC.

This sequence joins TRBV20-1 and TRBJ1-1, with 7 bases that match TRBD1. J lost 11 bases, V lost 3 bases, and 12 bases had no gene match. CDR3 size: 13 residues. Germline V lookup: CDR1 DFQATT, CDR2 SNEGSKA (reference sequence). The CDR3 loop is CSASGTDHPSAFF. The DNA for the CDR3 is TGCAGTGCTAGTGGGACAGACCATCCATCGGCTTTCTTT.

The CDR3 reads CASSPGGTGSGNTIYF. CDR3 DNA sequence: TGCGCCAGCAGCCCTGGCGGGACAGGCTCCGGAAACACCATATATTTT. The chain links TRBV5-1 to TRBJ1-3; 8 positions match TRBD1. CDR1 is SGHRS, CDR2 YFSETQ, per germline. The trim removed 4 bases at V and 4 bases at J, leaving 10 bases unmatched. The CDR3 loop spans 16 amino acids.

The chain is built from TRBV6-1 and TRBJ1-2, with 12 bases identical to TRBD1. Looked up from germline, CDR1 is MNHNS and CDR2 is SASEGT. The CDR3 sequence is 17 residues long. Trimming took 4 bases from V and 4 from J; bases not matched to a gene: 10. This CDR3 is CASSGTPGQGAIYGYTF. CDR3 in DNA: TGTGCCAGCAGTGGGACCCCGGGACAGGGGGCGATCTATGGCTACACCTTC.

The chain employs TRBV6-2 or TRBV6-3 and TRBJ1-2; D perhaps matches TRBD1 (5 bases). V was clipped by 6 bases and J by 2 bases, with 16 bases between them. Germline assignment: CDR1 MNHEY and CDR2 SVGEGT. This CDR3 spans 15 amino acids. CDR3 loop: CASSPVGGRNYGYTF. CDR3 bases: TGTGCCAGCAGCCCTGTCGGGGGAAGGAACTATGGCTACACCTTC.

V usage is TRBV19 and J usage is TRBJ2-5; D may be TRBD2 (5 bases). The V and J ends lost 0 bases and 2 bases respectively, with 10 bases between them. Germline CDR1 reads LNHDA; CDR2 reads SQIVND (reference sequence). The CDR3 contains 15 residues. CDR3 nucleotides: TGTGCCAGTAGTATAGACTCGGGGTCACAAGAGACCCAGTACTTC. It is translated as CASSIDSGSQETQYF.

The V and J genes are TRBV7-3 and TRBJ1-2; weak D call: TRBD1 (6 bases). Germline-derived CDR1 and CDR2 are SGHTA and FQGTGA. The CDR3 consists of 15 residues. V dropped 5 bases and J dropped 8 bases, with 21 bases sitting between them. Written as DNA, the CDR3 is TGTGCCAGCAGCCAAGGCCCACAGGGAATGGGAGGCTACACCTTC. Amino acid sequence: CASSQGPQGMGGYTF.

There are a few counts of this clone. This chain links TRBV3-1 (or the pseudogene TRBV3-2) with TRBJ1-4, with a weak D call TRBD1 (5 bases). Looked up from germline, CDR1 is LGHDT and CDR2 is YNNKEL (reference sequence). CDR3 length equals 17 residues. V was trimmed by 2 bases and J by 11 bases, leaving 24 bases between them. The CDR3 DNA sequence: TGTGCCAGCAGCCAAAAGAATCGGGGACTACCCCTGACGAAACTGTTTTTT. It yields the protein CASSQKNRGLPLTKLFF.

The gene calls are TRBV4-2 and TRBJ1-6; D uncertain. The germline V and J ends were trimmed by 0 bases and 7 bases, with 4 bases remaining between them. The V gene's germline CDR1 is LGHNA and CDR2 YNFKEQ. The CDR3 is made up of 13 amino acids. In nucleotides, the CDR3 is TGTGCCAGCAGCCAAGATAAAAATTCACCCCTCCACTTT. Translation gives CASSQDKNSPLHF.